One and the same sample provided the 4 T cell receptor beta chains below, sequenced in a study of cytomegalovirus exposure and HLA in healthy donors. Both 60 Vbeta primers and 13 Jbeta primers went into the PCR. Profiling relied on immunoSEQ multiplex PCR, and the TCRdb table lists in-frame clones only, not all of them. This table holds tens of thousands of clones, about 80% found once. The sample comprised PBMCs. Every receptor here comes from a middle-aged man in good health and CMV-seropositive.

The chain joins TRBV7-2 to TRBJ1-1; 7 bases align to TRBD1. Trimming removed 6 bases from V and 3 bases from J; junction bases left unmatched: 4. From germline, CDR1 is SGHTA and CDR2 FQGNSA. The CDR3 contains 13 residues. The DNA of the CDR3 is TGTGCCAGCAGGAGGGGACAGCACACTGAAGCTTTCTTT. Its translation is CASRRGQHTEAFF.

Concerning this clone itself: A single base is all that separates this from a far larger clone, so a read error is likely. The genes are TRBV4-3 and TRBJ2-1; D unresolved. The germline gives CDR1 LGHNA, CDR2 YSLEER. The CDR3 is 17 residues long. Trimming left V 4 bases short and J 3 bases short, with 19 bases between. The CDR3 loop reads CASSPDTIVLIYNEQFF. In DNA, the CDR3 is TGCGCCAGCAGCCCAGATACGATCGTACTCATCTACAATGAGCAGTTCTTC.

This clone came up once. This sequence joins TRBV7-3 and TRBJ2-1; TRBD1 agrees at 11 bases. Per germline, CDR1 SGHTA and CDR2 FQGTGA. Trimming removed 5 bases from V and 6 bases from J; junction bases left unmatched: 9. The CDR3 runs to 16 residues. The CDR3 sequence is CASSLFGTGGGNEQFF. DNA of the CDR3: TGTGCCAGCAGCCTCTTCGGGACAGGGGGTGGCAATGAGCAGTTCTTC. Full variable domain (outside the CDR3, taken from reference TRBV7-3 and TRBJ2-1): GAGVSQTPSNKVTEKGKYVELRCDPISGHTALYWYRQSLGQGPEFLIYFQGTGAADDSGLPNDRFFAVRPEGSVSTLKIQRTERGDSAVYLCASSLFGTGGGNEQFFGPGTRLTVL.

This clone appeared a single time. The genes are TRBV27 and TRBJ2-7, with D possibly TRBD2 on 6 matching bases. This CDR3 is 14 amino acids long. Trimming pared 5 bases from V and 2 bases from J, leaving 13 bases between. CDR1 and CDR2 (germline): MNHEY, SMNVEV (reference sequence). CDR3: CASSTGTQTYEQYF. The CDR3 nucleotides read TGTGCCAGCAGTACCGGGACTCAGACCTACGAGCAGTACTTC.